This is a list of T cell receptor beta chains from one sample in a study of technical replicates of blood from a few donors. Sequenced by immunoSEQ multiplex PCR; TCRdb stores in-frame clones only, minus some. The sample lists about 62,000 clones; roughly 86% were seen once. The source material was PBMCs. These receptors originate from a human donor in good health. Some clones in this sample may be carry-over from other donors' samples. Both conserved end residues are part of each CDR3. A D gene is named only where the DNA matches it firmly. Some rows have no size entry. The others give once, few or many, or a class for an expanded clone.

size: .; V: TRBV6-5; D: TRBD2; J: TRBJ2-2; CDR3: CASTPGRGNTGELFF; DNA: TGTGCCAGCACCCCGGGGAGGGGTAACACCGGGGAGCTGTTTTTT
size: .; V: TRBV12-5; D: TRBD2; J: TRBJ2-7; CDR3: CASVPGTSHAWVSSLYEQYF; DNA: TGTGCTAGTGTCCCCGGGACTAGCCATGCGTGGGTCTCATCCCTCTACGAGCAGTACTTC
size: .; V: TRBV6-5; D: TRBD1; J: TRBJ1-2; CDR3: CASSYSYRGPHGYTF; DNA: TGTGCCAGCAGTTACTCTTACAGGGGGCCTCATGGCTACACCTTC
size: .; V: TRBV21-1; D: .; J: TRBJ1-6; CDR3: CASSKETGGHSPLHF; DNA: TGTGCCAGCAGCAAGGAGACAGGGGGGCATTCACCCCTCCACTTT
size: once; V: TRBV6-5; D: TRBD1; J: TRBJ1-3; CDR3: CASRQGADTIYF; DNA: TGTGCCAGCAGGCAGGGGGCAGACACCATATATTTT
size: .; V: TRBV4-3; D: TRBD1; J: TRBJ2-7; CDR3: CASSQVPGQGADDEQYF; DNA: TGCGCCAGCAGCCAAGTCCCGGGACAGGGGGCCGATGACGAGCAGTACTTC
size: .; V: TRBV11-1; D: .; J: TRBJ2-7; CDR3: CASSSGGTGRSYEQYF; DNA: TGTGCCAGCAGCTCGGGGGGGACAGGGCGTTCCTACGAGCAGTACTTC
size: .; V: TRBV5-6; D: .; J: TRBJ1-1; CDR3: CASSPDTDTEAFF; DNA: TGTGCCAGCAGCCCTGACACGGACACTGAAGCTTTCTTT
size: .; V: TRBV18; D: TRBD2; J: TRBJ2-3; CDR3: CASSPTVRGLAGTDTQYF; DNA: TGTGCCAGCTCACCAACAGTCCGAGGACTAGCGGGGACAGATACGCAGTATTTT
size: .; V: TRBV10-3; D: TRBD1; J: TRBJ1-1; CDR3: CAITGQVGNTEAFF; DNA: TGTGCCATCACCGGACAGGTGGGGAACACTGAAGCTTTCTTT
size: .; V: TRBV9; D: .; J: TRBJ1-4; CDR3: CASSVGGTSRSEKLFF; DNA: TGTGCCAGCAGCGTAGGTGGGACTTCTAGGAGTGAAAAACTGTTTTTT
size: .; V: TRBV23-1; D: .; J: TRBJ2-7; CDR3: CASSRDKPYEQYF; DNA: TGCGCCAGCAGTCGTGACAAACCCTACGAGCAGTACTTC
size: .; V: TRBV25-1; D: TRBD2; J: TRBJ2-1; CDR3: CASSSAGGPGNEQFF; DNA: TGTGCCAGCAGTTCGGCGGGAGGGCCAGGGAATGAGCAGTTCTTC
size: .; V: TRBV27; D: TRBD1; J: TRBJ1-6; CDR3: CASRTGQGWSPLHF; DNA: TGTGCCAGCAGGACGGGACAGGGGTGGTCACCCCTCCACTTT
size: .; V: TRBV25-1; D: TRBD1; J: TRBJ1-1; CDR3: CASRGTGRRAFF; DNA: TGTGCCAGCAGGGGGACAGGGCGGCGAGCTTTCTTT
size: .; V: TRBV7-6; D: TRBD2; J: TRBJ2-3; CDR3: CASSLRGSVASGDTQYF; DNA: TGTGCCAGCAGCTTACGGGGTAGCGTGGCTAGCGGAGATACGCAGTATTTT
size: .; V: TRBV2; D: TRBD2; J: TRBJ2-7; CDR3: CASRMGEGRVVDEQYF; DNA: TGTGCCAGCCGCATGGGGGAGGGCCGCGTAGTCGACGAGCAGTACTTC
size: .; V: TRBV7-2; D: TRBD2; J: TRBJ2-2; CDR3: CASSLLGGTGELFF; DNA: TGTGCCAGCAGTTTGCTGGGGGGGACCGGGGAGCTGTTTTTT
size: .; V: TRBV5-4; D: TRBD2; J: TRBJ2-7; CDR3: CASSQRGGHEQYF; DNA: TGTGCCAGCAGCCAGCGGGGAGGGCACGAGCAGTACTTC
size: once; V: TRBV7-2; D: .; J: TRBJ1-1; CDR3: CASSLGARNTEAFF; DNA: TGTGCCAGCAGCTTAGGTGCGAGGAACACTGAAGCTTTCTTT
size: .; V: TRBV6-6; D: TRBD2; J: TRBJ2-7; CDR3: CASSWPASGTYEQYF; DNA: TGTGCCAGCAGTTGGCCGGCTAGCGGAACCTACGAGCAGTACTTC
size: .; V: TRBV7-2; D: .; J: TRBJ2-7; CDR3: CASSPPGSYEQYF; DNA: TGTGCCAGCAGCCCCCCGGGGTCCTACGAGCAGTACTTC
size: once; V: TRBV7-9; D: .; J: TRBJ1-2; CDR3: CASSLREGEHYGYTF; DNA: TGTGCCAGCAGCTTAAGAGAGGGTGAGCACTATGGCTACACCTTC
size: .; V: TRBV14; D: TRBD1; J: TRBJ2-1; CDR3: CASSQDRDSSYNEQFF; DNA: TGTGCCAGCAGCCAAGATAGGGACAGCTCCTACAATGAGCAGTTCTTC
size: .; V: TRBV25-1; D: .; J: TRBJ2-3; CDR3: CASSERPSPTDTQYF; DNA: TGTGCCAGCAGTGAACGTCCTAGCCCCACAGATACGCAGTATTTT
size: .; V: TRBV7-9; D: .; J: TRBJ1-1; CDR3: CASSLDSYTEAFF; DNA: TGTGCCAGCAGCTTGGACAGCTACACTGAAGCTTTCTTT
size: few; V: TRBV7-8; D: TRBD1; J: TRBJ1-2; CDR3: CASSLVIIGQGSPYGYTF; DNA: TGTGCCAGCAGCTTAGTGATTATCGGACAGGGGTCCCCCTATGGCTACACCTTC
size: .; V: TRBV7-6; D: TRBD1; J: TRBJ2-7; CDR3: CASSSIYRGHIYEQYF; DNA: TGTGCCAGCAGCAGCATTTACAGGGGGCATATCTACGAGCAGTACTTC
size: .; V: TRBV19; D: .; J: TRBJ2-2; CDR3: CASSIFPKPNTGELFF; DNA: TGTGCCAGTAGTATCTTCCCCAAGCCGAACACCGGGGAGCTGTTTTTT